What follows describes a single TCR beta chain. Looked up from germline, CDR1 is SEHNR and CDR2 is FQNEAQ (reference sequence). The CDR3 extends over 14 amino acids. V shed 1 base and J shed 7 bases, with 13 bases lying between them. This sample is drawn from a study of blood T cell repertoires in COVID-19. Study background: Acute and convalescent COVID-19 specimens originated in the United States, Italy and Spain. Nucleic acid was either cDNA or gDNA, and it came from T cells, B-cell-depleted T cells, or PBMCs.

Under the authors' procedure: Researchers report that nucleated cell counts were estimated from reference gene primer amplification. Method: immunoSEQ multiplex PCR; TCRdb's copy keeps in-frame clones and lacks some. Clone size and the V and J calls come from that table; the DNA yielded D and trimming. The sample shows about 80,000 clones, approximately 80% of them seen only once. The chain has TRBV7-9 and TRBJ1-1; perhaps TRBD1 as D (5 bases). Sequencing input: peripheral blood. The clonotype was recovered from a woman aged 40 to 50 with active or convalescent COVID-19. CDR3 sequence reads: CASSLVRGWDEAFF. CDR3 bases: TGTGCCAGCAGCTTAGTTCGGGGGTGGGATGAAGCTTTCTTT.